This T cell receptor (beta chain) was sequenced during a study of cytomegalovirus exposure and HLA in healthy donors. Study background: Roughly 89 million unique TCR sequences came from HLA-typed donors in an early release. Study results and limitations: Certain sequence variants were highly shared and formed a cluster, and this cluster was likely a sequencing artifact.

To note about this clone: Its specificity is not known.

The primer mix had 60 Vbeta and 13 Jbeta primers. Here immunoSEQ multiplex PCR was the method, and the copy in TCRdb shows in-frame clones only, minus some. The data show tens of thousands of clones, around four fifths seen once. Germline V gene sequence: CDR1 SGDLS, CDR2 YYNGEE. The CDR3 contains 21 residues. V shed 0 bases and J 1 base; nucleotides not matched to a gene: 16. The receptor comes from a woman aged 50 to 60 in good health and CMV-seropositive. The chain is built from TRBV9 and TRBJ1-5; 10 nucleotides align to TRBD1. Source material: PBMCs. The CDR3 region is CASSVVGRDRGPFVSNQPQHF. CDR3 DNA sequence: TGTGCCAGCAGCGTAGTAGGGCGCGACAGGGGGCCGTTCGTGAGCAATCAGCCCCAGCATTTT.